Here is one T cell receptor beta chain with its context. V lost 6 bases, J lost 1 base, and 15 bases lay in between. The CDR3 covers 15 residues. Germline V gene data show CDR1 as MNHNS and CDR2 as SASEGT. TCRdb reprocessed the PCR reads with MiXCR, giving one entry per CDR3 protein. The sample lists 5,000 to 7,000 distinct CDR3 sequences, about half occurring once. This sample is drawn from a study of CD4 and CD8 cells across lung adenocarcinoma regions. Samples came from patients with localized non-small cell lung adenocarcinoma. The origin of this receptor is a female donor with lung adenocarcinoma. The CD4 and CD8 labels of this study may be unreliable. Sequenced material: CD4+ T cells from the center of a lung tumor. The rearrangement joins TRBV6-1 to TRBJ2-5, with D possibly being TRBD2 (7 bases). CDR3 in amino acids: CASSGLGGAQETQYF. In DNA, the CDR3 is TGTGCCAGCAGCGGTCTAGGGGGGGCCCAAGAGACCCAGTACTTC.